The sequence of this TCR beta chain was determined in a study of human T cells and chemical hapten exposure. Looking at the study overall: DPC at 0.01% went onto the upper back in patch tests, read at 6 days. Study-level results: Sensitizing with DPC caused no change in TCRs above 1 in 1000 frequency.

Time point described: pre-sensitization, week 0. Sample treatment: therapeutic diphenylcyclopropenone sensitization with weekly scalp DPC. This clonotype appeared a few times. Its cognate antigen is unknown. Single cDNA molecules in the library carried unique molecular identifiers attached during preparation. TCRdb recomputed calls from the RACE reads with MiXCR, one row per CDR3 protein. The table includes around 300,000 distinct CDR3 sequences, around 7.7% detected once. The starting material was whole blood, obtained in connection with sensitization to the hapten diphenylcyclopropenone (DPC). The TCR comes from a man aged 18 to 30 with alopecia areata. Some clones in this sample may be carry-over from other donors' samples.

The CDR3 here is CSARTDSYQPQHF. The CDR3 DNA reads TGCAGTGCTAGAACAGATTCATATCAGCCCCAGCATTTT. The rearrangement links TRBV20-1 to TRBJ1-5; D ambiguous. CDR3 length: 13 residues. Trimming took off 2 bases at V and 5 bases at J, with 10 bases between the two ends. Germline V gene sequence: CDR1 DFQATT, CDR2 SNEGSKA (reference sequence).